The present T cell receptor (beta chain) was sequenced within a study of PD-1 blockade in classical Hodgkin lymphoma. Study-level points and caveats: Healthy donors were reported to have higher baseline TCR diversity than newly diagnosed patients.

Each patient experienced a relapse that followed autologous stem cell transplantation, and brentuximab vedotin exposure varied. This clone was detected once. Its specificity is unknown. This sample includes further DNA sequences coding for the same CDR3. The repertoire was sequenced with immunoSEQ multiplex PCR; TCRdb's copy has only in-frame clones and lacks some. The sample includes approximately 65,000 clones, approximately 89% of them seen just once. Sequenced here: peripheral blood mononuclear cells (PBMCs), sampled at baseline. This clonotype was sampled from a human donor with classical Hodgkin lymphoma.

Here the CDR3 DNA reads TGTGCCAGTAGTATCGCGGACTATGGCTACACCTTC. Translating it yields CASSIADYGYTF. The chain joins TRBV19 to TRBJ1-2; D unresolved. Germline V CDR1 and CDR2: LNHDA, SQIVND (reference sequence). CDR3 length: 12 amino acids. V was trimmed by 3 bases and J by 3 bases, leaving 5 bases between them.